The T cell receptor (beta chain) under discussion was sequenced for a study of cytomegalovirus exposure and HLA in healthy donors. General study points: In a later analysis, DRB1 alleles had the most associated TCRs; HLA-C alleles the fewest.

Trimming took 1 base from V and 2 from J, leaving 10 bases between them. Germline V gives CDR1 SGHTA, CDR2 FQGNSA. The CDR3 runs to 15 residues. To note about this clone: Its specificity is unknown.

Both 60 Vbeta primers and 13 Jbeta primers went into the PCR. This table comes from immunoSEQ multiplex PCR, and its TCRdb copy is limited to in-frame clones, with some not included. The data show around 150,000 clones, roughly 80% seen once. This TCR was recovered from a middle-aged woman in good health and CMV-seropositive. The chain couples TRBV7-2 to TRBJ2-3; no reliable D call. What was sequenced was PBMCs. The CDR3 protein is CASSLVGGNTDTQYF. Here the CDR3 DNA reads TGTGCCAGCAGCTTAGTTGGCGGTAACACAGATACGCAGTATTTT.